The next 2 T cell receptor beta chains were all read from a single sample in a study of T cell responses to AZD1222 COVID-19 vaccine. The protocol was immunoSEQ multiplex PCR, while the TCRdb copy is restricted to in-frame clones and leaves out a portion. The sample holds 90,000 to 150,000 clones, 80% to 90% seen once. Sequencing was performed on peripheral blood, taken on day 0 of AZD1222 vaccination. All receptors derive from an adult in good health.

The chain combines TRBV14 with TRBJ2-7; 8 nucleotides align to TRBD1. The CDR3 is 16 residues long. V lost 2 bases and J lost 1; bases outside the gene matches: 7. Germline V CDR1 and CDR2: SGHDN, FVKESK. CDR3 DNA: TGTGCCAGCAGCCAAAAACCGGGACAGGCATCCTACGAGCAGTACTTC. This encodes CASSQKPGQASYEQYF.

The rearrangement joins TRBV30 to TRBJ2-3, with 7 bases aligning to TRBD2. Trimming at V came to 4 bases and at J to 4 bases, leaving 11 bases not matched to a gene. Germline CDR1 GTSNPN, CDR2 SVGIG (reference sequence). The CDR3 loop spans 15 amino acids. CDR3 sequence reads: CAWMGKAGVADTQYF. The CDR3 DNA follows: TGTGCCTGGATGGGAAAGGCGGGAGTGGCAGATACGCAGTATTTT.